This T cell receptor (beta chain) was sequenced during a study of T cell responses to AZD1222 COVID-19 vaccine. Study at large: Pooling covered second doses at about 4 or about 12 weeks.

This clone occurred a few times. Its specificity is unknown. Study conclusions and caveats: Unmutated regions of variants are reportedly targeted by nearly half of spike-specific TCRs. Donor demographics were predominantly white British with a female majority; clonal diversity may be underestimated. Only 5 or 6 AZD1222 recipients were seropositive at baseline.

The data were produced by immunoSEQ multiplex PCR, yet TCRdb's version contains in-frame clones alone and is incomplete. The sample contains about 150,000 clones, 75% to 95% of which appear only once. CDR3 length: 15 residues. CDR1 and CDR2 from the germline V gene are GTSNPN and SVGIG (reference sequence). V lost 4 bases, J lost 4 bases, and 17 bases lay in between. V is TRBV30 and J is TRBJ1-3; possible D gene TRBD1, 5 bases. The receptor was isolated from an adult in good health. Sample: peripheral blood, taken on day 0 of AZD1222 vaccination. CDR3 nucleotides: TGTGCCTGGACTAGACTCCGGGACGGCGGAAACACCATATATTTT. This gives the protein CAWTRLRDGGNTIYF.